These 2 T cell receptor beta chains were sequenced from one sample in a study of OX40 agonist ivuxolimab in advanced cancers. Method: immunoSEQ multiplex PCR; TCRdb's copy keeps in-frame clones and lacks some. Of fewer than 40,000 clones in the sample, 60% to 85% are singletons; the top ten hold about 8.8%. The sequenced sample was CD4+ or CD8+ T cells sorted from blood, obtained in a trial of the OX40 agonist ivuxolimab. The receptor set was obtained from an adult with an advanced solid tumor such as melanoma, head and neck, liver or kidney cancer.

About this clone itself: Sequence at one end of the junction differs from germline and may be a read error. The rearrangement uses TRBV7-7 and TRBJ2-7; D assignment may be TRBD1 or TRBD2 (5 bases each). Germline V gene data show CDR1 as SSHAT and CDR2 as FNYEAQ (reference sequence). CDR3 length: 15 amino acids. The CDR3 spells CASSLGEISSYEQYF. The CDR3 coding sequence is TGTGCTAGCAGCTTAGGGGAGATCTCTTCCTACGAGCAGTACTTC.

This chain joins TRBV4-2 and TRBJ1-1, with D perhaps TRBD1 (5 bases). The CDR3 runs to 13 residues. Trimming took off 4 bases at V and 2 bases at J, with 8 bases between the two ends. In germline, CDR1 is LGHNA, CDR2 YNFKEQ. Here the CDR3 reads CASSRDGNTEAFF. In DNA, the CDR3 is TGTGCCAGCAGCCGGGACGGCAACACTGAAGCTTTCTTT.